Following are 14 T cell receptor beta chains from one sample sequenced in a study of response to subunit inactivated influenza vaccine. TCRdb analysed the RT-PCR reads with MiXCR anew, one entry per CDR3 protein. The profile covers about 700,000 distinct CDR3 sequences, with about 15% appearing a single time and 6% to 7% taken by the ten largest. The input for sequencing was PBMCs from blood, taken about 14 days before vaccination. The receptors shown here come from a man aged 45-65 years who received an inactivated influenza vaccine.

This chain links TRBV3-1 with TRBJ2-1, with TRBD2 identical over 7 bases. Trimming took 4 bases from V and 7 from J; bases not matched to a gene: 7. Looked up from germline, CDR1 is LGHDT and CDR2 is YNNKEL (reference sequence). This CDR3 comprises 14 residues. The CDR3 nucleotides are TGTGCCAGCAGCCTTAGGGGAGGGAAGAATGAGCAGTTCTTC. It codes for CASSLRGGKNEQFF.

This clonotype was seen more than once but under ten times. The rearrangement uses TRBV9 and TRBJ2-6, with D maybe TRBD2 (6 bases). V shed 0 bases and J shed 0 bases, with 16 bases lying between them. This CDR3 region has 19 residues. Germline values: CDR1 SGDLS, CDR2 YYNGEE. DNA for the CDR3: TGTGCCAGCAGCGTAGGGTGGGGGGTGCCAAACTCTGGGGCCAACGTCCTGACTTTC. Translating gives CASSVGWGVPNSGANVLTF.

The chain combines TRBV4-2 with TRBJ1-1; 7 nucleotides align to TRBD1. Per the germline V gene, CDR1 is LGHNA and CDR2 is YNFKEQ. Trimming removed 0 bases from V and 2 bases from J; junction bases left unmatched: 18. The CDR3 is 20 amino acids. The CDR3 sequence: CASSQDRGRGGRNVNTEAFF. The DNA of the CDR3 is TGTGCCAGCAGCCAAGATCGGGGTCGAGGGGGCAGGAACGTTAACACTGAAGCTTTCTTT.

The chain combines TRBV15 with TRBJ1-1; D is unclear. Trimming took 0 bases from V and 6 from J, leaving 11 bases between them. Germline lookup yields CDR1 LNHNV and CDR2 YYDKDF (reference sequence). This CDR3 has 14 residues. CDR3 sequence reads: CATSRDPVSAEAFF. DNA for the CDR3: TGTGCCACCAGCAGAGACCCGGTGTCAGCTGAAGCTTTCTTT.

This clonotype was detected ten times or more. This chain links TRBV4-3 with TRBJ1-2, with D perhaps TRBD1 (6 bases). V was pared by 0 bases and J by 7 bases, with 24 bases between. Germline V CDR1 and CDR2: LGHNA, YSLEER. The CDR3 consists of 18 residues. The CDR3 nucleotides read TGCGCCAGCAGCCAAGAGTTCGGTGTTAGTCTCCAAGGGGGTGGCTACACCTTC. This sequence encodes CASSQEFGVSLQGGGYTF.

This clonotype was observed many times. This sequence joins TRBV5-1 and TRBJ2-1; D is unresolved. V gave up 0 bases and J gave up 0 bases, with 10 bases separating them. The CDR3 spans 16 residues. CDR1 is SGHRS and CDR2 is YFSETQ in the germline V gene. The CDR3 spells CASSLEAASSYNEQFF. The CDR3 nucleotides read TGCGCCAGCAGCTTGGAGGCTGCCAGCTCCTACAATGAGCAGTTCTTC.

CDR3 protein: CSADGDSYITDTQYF. The CDR3 coding sequence is TGCAGTGCTGACGGGGACAGCTATATCACAGATACGCAGTATTTT. The V gene is TRBV20-1, the J gene TRBJ2-3, with 7 bases lining up with TRBD1. Trimming cost V 5 bases and J 2 bases; bases outside gene matches: 10. The CDR3 extends over 15 amino acids. Germline lookup yields CDR1 DFQATT and CDR2 SNEGSKA (reference sequence).

This clonotype occurred a few times. V and J are TRBV12-3 or TRBV12-4 and TRBJ1-3; D unresolved. The germline V and J ends were trimmed by 5 bases and 4 bases, with 9 bases remaining between them. There are 13 residues in the CDR3. The CDR3 DNA sequence: TGTGCCAGCAGTAATACCCCCGGAAACACCATATATTTT. Translated: CASSNTPGNTIYF.

This clonotype was seen repeatedly, ten times or more. The chain's CDR3 is CASSLSGTGAYEQYF. CDR3 bases: TGTGCCAGCAGCTTAAGCGGGACAGGGGCCTACGAGCAGTACTTC. V is TRBV7-8 and J is TRBJ2-7; 10 nucleotides match TRBD1. CDR1 is SGHVS, CDR2 FQNEAQ, per germline. Trimming removed 2 bases from V and 2 bases from J; junction bases left unmatched: 3. This CDR3 has 15 residues.

The V call is TRBV12-3 or TRBV12-4, the J call TRBJ2-7; 9 bases match TRBD1. The CDR3 loop spans 17 amino acids. After removal of 1 base from V and 9 bases from J, the junction contained 16 bases not matched to a gene. This chain's CDR3 is CASSLVTGGGLGIGQYF. DNA of the CDR3: TGTGCCAGCAGTTTAGTTACAGGGGGCGGTTTGGGAATAGGGCAGTACTTC.

This clonotype was recorded at least ten times. J is TRBJ2-3 and V is TRBV5-6; 9 bases map to TRBD2. Trimming took 3 bases from V and 1 from J; bases not matched to a gene: 6. The CDR3 covers 16 residues. Germline V gives CDR1 SGHDT, CDR2 YYEEEE. CDR3 sequence reads: CASSWTAGGRTDTQYF. The CDR3 DNA follows: TGTGCCAGCAGCTGGACGGCGGGGGGGCGCACAGATACGCAGTATTTT.

DNA of the CDR3: TGTGCCAGCAGCCAAGCCAGGGGTGAAGCTTTCTTT. Its translation is CASSQARGEAFF. The chain uses TRBV11-2 and TRBJ1-1; D might be TRBD1 (6 bases). This CDR3 has 12 residues. The germline V and J ends were trimmed by 5 bases and 7 bases, with 11 bases remaining between them. Germline loops: CDR1 SGHAT, CDR2 FQNNGV.

The chain joins TRBV6-5 to TRBJ2-3, with 7 bases aligning to TRBD2. Germline CDR1 MNHEY, CDR2 SVGAGI. The CDR3 is made up of 15 amino acids. The ends lost 2 bases at V and 5 bases at J; junction bases unmatched: 7. As DNA, the CDR3 is TGTGCCAGCAGTTACGCTGGGGTAGCGGGAGATACGCAGTATTTT. As protein: CASSYAGVAGDTQYF.

This clonotype was observed a handful of times. The chain is built from TRBV4-1 and TRBJ2-5; D remains unclear. Trimming took 2 bases from V and 6 from J, leaving 16 bases between them. Germline loops: CDR1 MGHRA, CDR2 YSYEKL. This CDR3 has 15 amino acids. The CDR3 DNA reads as TGCGCCAGCAGCCAATACTACGGGCAGCTGAAGACCCAGTACTTC. Translated: CASSQYYGQLKTQYF.